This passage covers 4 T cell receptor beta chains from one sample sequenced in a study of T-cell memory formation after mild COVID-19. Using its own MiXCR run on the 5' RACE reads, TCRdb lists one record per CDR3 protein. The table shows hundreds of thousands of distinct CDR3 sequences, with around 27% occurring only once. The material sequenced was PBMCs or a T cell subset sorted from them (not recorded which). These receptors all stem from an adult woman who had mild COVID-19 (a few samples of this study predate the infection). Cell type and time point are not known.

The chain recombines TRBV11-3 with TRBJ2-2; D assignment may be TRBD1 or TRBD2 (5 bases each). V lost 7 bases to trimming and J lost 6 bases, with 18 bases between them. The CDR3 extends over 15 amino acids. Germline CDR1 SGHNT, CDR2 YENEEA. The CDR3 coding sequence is TGTGCCAGCACCTCCTGGCCGGGGACGCCCGGGGAGCTGTTTTTT. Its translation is CASTSWPGTPGELFF.

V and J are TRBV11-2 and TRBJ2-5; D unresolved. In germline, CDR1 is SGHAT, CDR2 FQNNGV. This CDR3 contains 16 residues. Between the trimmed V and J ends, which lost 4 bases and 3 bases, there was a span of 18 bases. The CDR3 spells CASSSGGVVGKETQYF. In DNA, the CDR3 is TGTGCCAGCAGCTCGGGCGGTGTGGTGGGGAAAGAGACCCAGTACTTC.

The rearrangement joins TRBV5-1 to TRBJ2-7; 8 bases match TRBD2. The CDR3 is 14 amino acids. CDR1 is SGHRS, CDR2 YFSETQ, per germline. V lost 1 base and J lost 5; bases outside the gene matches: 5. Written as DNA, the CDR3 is TGCGCCAGCAGCTTGACAGCGGGAGACGACGAGCAGTACTTC. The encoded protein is CASSLTAGDDEQYF.

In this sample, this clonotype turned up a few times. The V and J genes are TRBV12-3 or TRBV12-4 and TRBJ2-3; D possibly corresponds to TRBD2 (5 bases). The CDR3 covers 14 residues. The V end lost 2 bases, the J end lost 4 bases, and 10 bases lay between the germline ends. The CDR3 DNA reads TGTGCCAGCAGTTTAAGTCTAGCAGCAGATACGCAGTATTTT. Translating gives CASSLSLAADTQYF.